Each of the 8 T cell receptor beta chains below was sequenced from the same sample in a study of blood T cell repertoires in COVID-19. Sequencing used immunoSEQ multiplex PCR; TCRdb keeps in-frame clones, though not all of them. Among around 56,000 clones listed, over 75% were seen once. Sequenced: peripheral blood. Every receptor here comes from a man aged 55 to 70 with active or convalescent COVID-19.

The rearrangement uses TRBV7-8 and TRBJ2-1; D is possibly TRBD1 (6 bases). V lost 2 bases and J 1 base, leaving 9 bases between the germline ends. Germline V gene data show CDR1 as SGHVS and CDR2 as FQNEAQ. CDR3 length equals 15 residues. The CDR3 DNA is TGTGCCAGCAGCTTAAGGGGGAAGTCCTACAATGAGCAGTTCTTC. Translation: CASSLRGKSYNEQFF.

J is TRBJ1-6 and V is TRBV27; TRBD1 matches 7 bases. V lost 5 bases and J lost 9; bases outside the gene matches: 7. The germline V gene encodes CDR1 MNHEY and CDR2 SMNVEV (reference sequence). The CDR3 runs to 14 residues. DNA for the CDR3: TGTGCCAGCAGTCCCAACAGGGGAGGTTCACCCCTCCACTTT. This codes for CASSPNRGGSPLHF.

Here the CDR3 reads CASSQAVGRGYSSYEQYF. The CDR3 DNA is TGTGCCAGCAGCCAAGCGGTGGGTCGTGGGTACAGCTCCTACGAGCAGTACTTC. V and J are TRBV14 and TRBJ2-7; D not resolved. The CDR3 totals 18 residues. V dropped 1 base and J dropped 0 bases, with 19 bases sitting between them. Per the germline V gene, CDR1 is SGHDN and CDR2 is FVKESK.

The rearrangement joins TRBV15 to TRBJ2-7; 13 nucleotides align to TRBD2. Germline V gene sequence: CDR1 LNHNV, CDR2 YYDKDF (reference sequence). Germline trimming cut 4 bases from V and 1 base from J; bases unmatched to any gene: 1. The CDR3 totals 15 residues. The CDR3 is CATSMTSGGSYEQYF. CDR3 sequence (DNA): TGTGCCACCAGCATGACTAGCGGGGGGTCCTACGAGCAGTACTTC. Looking up the rest from reference TRBV15 and TRBJ2-7 gives the full variable domain: DAMVIQNPRYQVTQFGKPVTLSCSQTLNHNVMYWYQQKSSQAPKLLFHYYDKDFNNEADTPDNFQSRRPNTSFCFLDIRSPGLGDTAMYLCATSMTSGGSYEQYFGPGTRLTVT.

This clone was counted a single time. V usage is TRBV11-2 and J usage is TRBJ2-7; D is possibly TRBD2 (5 bases). V shed 5 bases and J shed 6 bases, with 17 bases lying between them. Germline loops: CDR1 SGHAT, CDR2 FQNNGV. There are 14 residues in the CDR3. CDR3 in DNA: TGTGCCAGCAGCGCCGGGCGGTCCGGGATCGAGCAGTACTTC. It specifies CASSAGRSGIEQYF.

The chain has TRBV3-1 (or the pseudogene TRBV3-2) and TRBJ2-5, with 9 bases matching TRBD2. After removal of 7 bases from V and 6 bases from J, the junction contained 6 bases not matched to a gene. From germline, CDR1 is LGHDT and CDR2 YNNKEL (reference sequence). CDR3 length equals 13 residues. The DNA of the CDR3 is TGTGCCAGCACTCAAGGGACTAGCAAGACCCAGTACTTC. Translating gives CASTQGTSKTQYF.

The chain has TRBV18 and TRBJ1-1; unclear D gene. CDR1 is KGHSH, CDR2 LQKENI, per germline. Trimming shortened V by 1 base and J by 4 bases, and 10 bases separated the two germline ends. This CDR3 spans 14 amino acids. As DNA, the CDR3 is TGTGCCAGCTCACCACAGGGAGAGAGCACTGAAGCTTTCTTT. Protein product: CASSPQGESTEAFF.

This chain connects TRBV7-9 to TRBJ2-3; 8 bases line up with TRBD2. With V trimmed by 5 bases and J by 1 base, 5 bases remained unmatched. This CDR3 has 15 amino acids. Germline V gene lookup returns CDR1 SEHNR and CDR2 FQNEAQ (reference sequence). As DNA, the CDR3 is TGTGCCAGCAGCCCGGGAGGGGGGCGCACAGATACGCAGTATTTT. Encoded protein: CASSPGGGRTDTQYF. The full variable domain, rest sourced from reference TRBV7-9 and TRBJ2-3, is DTGVSQNPRHKITKRGQNVTFRCDPISEHNRLYWYRQTLGQGPEFLTYFQNEAQLEKSRLLSDRFSAERPKGSFSTLEIQRTEQGDSAMYLCASSPGGGRTDTQYFGPGTRLTVL.